This T cell receptor beta chain appears in the sequencing data of a study of blood T cell repertoires in COVID-19. Study overall: Researchers got acute and convalescent COVID-19 samples from the United States, Italy and Spain. Sample material is recorded as cDNA or gDNA derived from T cells, B-cell-depleted T cells, or PBMCs.

The CDR3 runs 20 residues. Trimming removed 4 bases from V and 0 bases from J; junction bases left unmatched: 17. Germline V CDR1 and CDR2: MGHRA, YSYEKL. This clone was counted a few times. In the authors' workflow: Nucleated cell number was recorded as an estimate derived from reference gene primer amplification. Only in-frame clones appear in the TCRdb table, and some are missing; sequencing was by immunoSEQ multiplex PCR. V, J and clone size derive from that table, while D and trimming were established from the DNA sequence. Found here are approximately 37,000 clones, 70% to 90% of them singletons; the top ten hold 5.2%.

The V gene is TRBV4-1, the J gene TRBJ1-3, with TRBD1 identical over 8 bases. The receptor was isolated from a man in his forties with active COVID-19. The sample taken for sequencing was peripheral blood. The CDR3 sequence: CASSPLGRGQDLLSGNTIYF. Here the CDR3 DNA reads TGCGCCAGCAGCCCCCTTGGCAGGGGGCAAGACTTGCTCTCTGGAAACACCATATATTTT.